The rows below give T cell receptor beta chains drawn from one sample of a study of beta chain features in type 1 diabetes. The data were produced by immunoSEQ multiplex PCR, yet TCRdb's version contains in-frame clones alone and is incomplete. The sample lists a few hundred thousand clones, less than 15% occurring once. Material: naive CD4+ T cells from blood. The source of these receptors is a woman between 18 and 29 years old with type 1 diabetes. Each CDR3 is given with its conserved first and last residue.

V	J	CDR3
TRBV28	TRBJ1-1	CASSLRENTEAFF
TRBV9	TRBJ1-2	CASSASGTGAGGYTF
TRBV5-4	TRBJ2-1	CASSWGGTSGPNEQFF
TRBV19	TRBJ2-5	CASRGGRAVGETQYF
TRBV5-1	TRBJ2-2	CASSFNQDTGELFF
TRBV25-1	TRBJ1-4	CASSQGGTNEKLFF
TRBV5-4	TRBJ1-1	CASSFGGANMNTEAFF
TRBV30	TRBJ1-4	CAWTQGLDEKLFF
TRBV5-6	TRBJ1-2	CASSPRQGKLSGGYTF
TRBV6-1	TRBJ1-2	CASSRTGTGYTF
TRBV28	TRBJ1-5	CASSLPSRGRQPQHF
TRBV28	TRBJ2-7	CASSNRVYEQYF
TRBV28	TRBJ1-1	CASLARMNTEAFF
TRBV19	TRBJ1-2	CASKTTNPGYSGYTF
TRBV9	TRBJ2-3	CASSAPNSHTDTQYF
TRBV7-9	TRBJ2-3	CASSMTGGDTQYF
TRBV7-8	TRBJ2-7	CASSLASASGSPHNYEQYF
TRBV7-9	TRBJ2-7	CASSQGAGTYEQYF
TRBV11-3	TRBJ2-3	CASSKSGADTQYF
TRBV30	TRBJ2-5	CAWCEAPQETQYF
TRBV5-4	TRBJ2-5	CASSFLGSSGRGETQYF
TRBV7-3	TRBJ2-1	CASSFTSGRNEQFF
TRBV11-2	TRBJ2-1	CASSPRGRPYYNEQFF
TRBV5-1	TRBJ2-1	CASSLNRGRYNEQFF
TRBV7-2	TRBJ1-5	CASSHRQSNQPQHF
TRBV28	TRBJ1-5	CASSFEFGQGGSPQHF
TRBV30	TRBJ1-2	CAWNQQGWGYTF
TRBV2	TRBJ1-1	CASTRLGQGGEAFF
TRBV18	TRBJ1-1	CASSRDRNTEAFF
TRBV21-1	TRBJ1-5	CASSKGWGQGNQPQHF
TRBV6-5	TRBJ2-2	CASSYSRFGFTGELFF
TRBV19	TRBJ2-3	CASKAGRVDTQYF
TRBV29-1	TRBJ1-2	CSVEEQGDYTF
TRBV2	TRBJ1-5	CASRDRMGQPQHF
TRBV9	TRBJ1-1	CASSVEFREGTEAFF
TRBV30	TRBJ2-1	CAWSVKTASGVEQFF
TRBV5-4	TRBJ2-7	CASSLGGRRGYEQYF
TRBV5-1	TRBJ1-4	CASSLTGAGEKLFF
TRBV5-1	TRBJ1-1	CASSLGQTSNTEAFF
TRBV15	TRBJ2-1	CATSRDWLANNEQFF
TRBV5-1	TRBJ2-5	CASSLVGGKGETQYF
TRBV28	TRBJ2-1	CATRVWEANNEQFF